The 2 T cell receptor beta chains presented below share a single source sample, sequenced in a study of breast tumors, draining lymph nodes, adjacent tissues. TCRdb processed the multiplex PCR reads anew with MiXCR; each CDR3 protein has one entry. The sample contains tens of thousands of distinct CDR3 sequences, about 23% of which appear only once. Source material: breast tumor tissue. These receptors were collected from a female donor with breast cancer. Some clones in this sample may be carry-over from other donors' samples.

In this sample, this clonotype turned up many times. This chain joins TRBV20-1 and TRBJ2-1; possibly TRBD1 for D (6 bases). Germline lookup yields CDR1 DFQATT and CDR2 SNEGSKA (reference sequence). Trimming left V 0 bases short and J 5 bases short, with 8 bases between. The CDR3 runs 13 residues. This chain's CDR3 is CSARDTGNNEQFF. The CDR3 DNA sequence: TGCAGTGCTAGAGATACAGGGAACAATGAGCAGTTCTTC.

The rearrangement links TRBV2 to TRBJ2-1; D possibly corresponds to TRBD2 (6 bases). The CDR3 runs to 15 residues. CDR1 SNHLY and CDR2 FYNNEI come from the germline V gene. V lost 7 bases and J lost 9, with 22 bases in between. Written as DNA, the CDR3 is TGTGCCAGCAAAATCCGGGACTTGATAAGTTCTGAGCAGTTCTTC. It is translated as CASKIRDLISSEQFF.